This T cell receptor (beta chain) was captured in a study of immune characterization of retroperitoneal liposarcoma. V shed 6 bases and J shed 10 bases, with 10 bases lying between them. Germline V gives CDR1 SGHVS, CDR2 FNYEAQ. The CDR3 loop spans 11 amino acids. From the PCR reads, TCRdb called clonotypes with MiXCR, one entry per CDR3 protein. The top ten clones hold about a tenth of a sample with approximately 10,000 distinct CDR3 sequences, more than 35% of them seen once. The count of this clonotype is one. The chain joins TRBV7-6 to TRBJ2-1, with D perhaps matching TRBD2 (5 bases). The sequenced sample consisted of tumor tissue. This sequence originates from a female donor with retroperitoneal liposarcoma. CDR3 sequence reads: CASRNSGEQFF. CDR3 coding DNA: TGTGCCAGCAGGAATTCGGGAGAGCAGTTCTTC.